Listed below are T cell receptor beta chains from one sample, sequenced in a study of shared clonotypes between healthy human individuals. The protocol was immunoSEQ multiplex PCR, while the TCRdb copy is restricted to in-frame clones and leaves out a portion. The sample includes a few million clones, around 90% of them seen just once. Input material: naive CD4+ T cells sorted from blood. The source of these receptors is a man aged 18 to 29 in good health. The CDR3 runs from the conserved cysteine through the conserved F or W. A D gene is named only where the DNA matches it firmly. A row's size may be missing; if present it is once, few, many or a size class.

>.|.|TRBV2|TRBJ1-2
CASGDTYGYTF
TGTGCCAGCGGGGACACTTATGGCTACACCTTC
>once|.|TRBV7-3|TRBJ2-5
CASSQHGRREETQYF
TGTGCCAGCAGCCAACACGGACGGAGGGAAGAGACCCAGTACTTC
>.|TRBD1|TRBV4-1|TRBJ1-1
CASSTKYQGTDTEAFF
TGCGCCAGCAGCACCAAGTACCAGGGGACAGACACTGAAGCTTTCTTT
>.|TRBD1|TRBV18|TRBJ1-5
CASSDRDQPQHF
TGTGCCAGCTCAGACAGGGATCAGCCCCAGCATTTT
>.|.|TRBV6-5|TRBJ1-1
CASSYGQGGRTEAFF
TGTGCCAGCAGTTACGGTCAGGGCGGTAGAACTGAAGCTTTCTTT
>.|.|TRBV28|TRBJ1-3
CASRFRGYGNTIYF
TGTGCCAGCAGATTCAGGGGCTATGGAAACACCATATATTTT
>.|.|TRBV11-2|TRBJ2-5
CASSQGAQYF
TGTGCCAGCAGCCAGGGAGCTCAGTACTTC
>.|.|TRBV6-1|TRBJ1-5
CASSDGPGQPQHF
TGTGCCAGCTCGGACGGACCTGGTCAGCCCCAGCATTTT
>few|TRBD1|TRBV19|TRBJ1-1
CASSIVWTGGAAEAFF
TGTGCCAGTAGTATAGTCTGGACAGGGGGCGCTGCTGAAGCTTTCTTT
>.|TRBD1|TRBV18|TRBJ2-2
CASSPLGQGYTGELFF
TGTGCCAGCTCACCACTGGGACAGGGATACACCGGGGAGCTGTTTTTT
>.|.|TRBV11-1|TRBJ2-1
CASSLNGNEQFF
TGTGCCAGCAGCTTAAACGGGAATGAGCAGTTCTTC
>.|.|TRBV7-8|TRBJ1-1
CASSLSSAVGAFF
TGTGCCAGCAGCTTATCGTCGGCAGTGGGAGCTTTCTTT
>.|TRBD2|TRBV25-1|TRBJ2-7
CASSVSLAGEYEQYF
TGTGCCAGCAGTGTTTCGCTAGCGGGGGAATACGAGCAGTACTTC
>.|.|TRBV10-3|TRBJ1-2
CAISDTQGVSYGYTF
TGTGCCATCAGTGACACACAGGGTGTTAGCTATGGCTACACCTTC
>.|TRBD2|TRBV6-1|TRBJ2-1
CASRRTSAHNEQFF
TGTGCCAGCAGGAGGACTAGCGCACACAATGAGCAGTTCTTC
>.|.|TRBV5-1|TRBJ1-1
CASSSFTLQGLGEAFF
TGCGCCAGCAGCTCGTTTACCCTACAGGGTCTTGGTGAAGCTTTCTTT
>.|TRBD1|TRBV7-9|TRBJ1-4
CASSRGGAGLTNEKLFF
TGTGCCAGCAGCCGAGGGGGCGCGGGGTTAACTAATGAAAAACTGTTTTTT
>.|.|TRBV6-1|TRBJ2-3
CATQAGRYTDTQYF
TGTGCCACACAAGCCGGGAGATACACAGATACGCAGTATTTT
>.|.|TRBV7-2|TRBJ1-2
CASSHGGALNYGYTF
TGTGCCAGCAGCCACGGGGGCGCTCTTAACTATGGCTACACCTTC
>.|TRBD1|TRBV10-3|TRBJ1-6
CAISEYPGQAQSPLHF
TGTGCCATCAGTGAGTACCCGGGACAGGCGCAATCACCCCTCCACTTT
>.|.|TRBV11-2|TRBJ2-1
CASSLDRHEQFF
TGTGCCAGCAGCTTAGACAGGCATGAGCAGTTCTTC
>.|.|TRBV9|TRBJ2-7
CASSVGLSYEQYF
TGTGCCAGCAGCGTAGGCCTCTCCTACGAGCAGTACTTC
>.|TRBD1|TRBV27|TRBJ1-2
CASSQTGNYGYTF
TGTGCCAGCAGCCAGACAGGGAACTATGGCTACACCTTC
>.|TRBD1|TRBV5-4|TRBJ2-1
CASTRGTGSYNEQFF
TGTGCCAGCACCAGGGGGACAGGCTCCTACAATGAGCAGTTCTTC
>.|TRBD2|TRBV4-3|TRBJ2-5
CASSPGGGLAEETQYF
TGCGCCAGCAGCCCAGGCGGGGGACTAGCGGAAGAGACCCAGTACTTC
>.|.|TRBV9|TRBJ2-5
CASSVEGRGGETQYF
TGTGCCAGCAGCGTAGAAGGCAGGGGTGGGGAGACCCAGTACTTC
>.|.|TRBV6-8|TRBJ2-7
CASSYSGRQLGRYEQYF
TGTGCCAGCAGTTACTCGGGGCGGCAGTTAGGTAGGTACGAGCAGTACTTC
>.|.|TRBV28|TRBJ1-1
CASSPVMGTEAFF
TGTGCCAGCAGTCCGGTAATGGGTACTGAAGCTTTCTTT
>.|TRBD2|TRBV6-5|TRBJ2-3
CASSRLALGTDTQYF
TGTGCCAGCAGCCGACTAGCCTTAGGGACAGATACGCAGTATTTT
>.|.|TRBV7-2|TRBJ2-7
CASSFTDFSSYEQYF
TGTGCCAGCAGTTTTACGGATTTCAGCTCCTACGAGCAGTACTTC
>.|TRBD1|TRBV7-2|TRBJ1-2
CASSTRTGVDGYTF
TGTGCCAGCAGCACCCGGACAGGGGTTGATGGCTACACCTTC
>.|TRBD1|TRBV5-1|TRBJ2-7
CASSQKQGAYEQYF
TGCGCCAGCAGCCAAAAGCAGGGGGCCTACGAGCAGTACTTC
>.|.|TRBV5-8|TRBJ1-5
CASSWGRNQPQHF
TGTGCCAGCAGCTGGGGCCGCAATCAGCCCCAGCATTTT
>.|.|TRBV19|TRBJ2-3
CASSMVRGSDTQYF
TGTGCCAGTAGTATGGTAAGGGGCTCAGATACGCAGTATTTT